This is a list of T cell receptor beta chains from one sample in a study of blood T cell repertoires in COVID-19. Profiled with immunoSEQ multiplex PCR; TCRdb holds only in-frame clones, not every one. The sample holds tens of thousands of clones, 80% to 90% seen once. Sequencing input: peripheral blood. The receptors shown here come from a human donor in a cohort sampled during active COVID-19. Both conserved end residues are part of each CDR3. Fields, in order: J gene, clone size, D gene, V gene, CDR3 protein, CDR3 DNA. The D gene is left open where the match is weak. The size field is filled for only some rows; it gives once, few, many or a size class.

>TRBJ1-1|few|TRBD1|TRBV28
CASRPGGMNTEAFF
TGTGCCAGCAGACCAGGGGGCATGAACACTGAAGCTTTCTTT
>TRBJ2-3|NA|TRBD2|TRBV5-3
CARSLVTSGGAVDTQYF
TGTGCCAGAAGCTTGGTGACTAGCGGGGGGGCAGTAGATACGCAGTATTTT
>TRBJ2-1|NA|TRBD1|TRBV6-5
CASSRPGTGLRFF
TGTGCCAGCAGCCGCCCCGGGACAGGGTTGCGGTTCTTC
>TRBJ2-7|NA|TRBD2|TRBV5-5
CASSQGGLAGYEQYF
TGTGCCAGCAGCCAGGGGGGACTAGCGGGCTACGAGCAGTACTTC
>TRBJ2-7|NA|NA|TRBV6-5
CASSYSRAGFYEQYF
TGTGCCAGCAGTTACTCCAGGGCGGGGTTTTACGAGCAGTACTTC
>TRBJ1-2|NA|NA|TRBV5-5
CASEPLGGSYNYGYTF
TGTGCCAGCGAACCTTTGGGAGGCAGTTATAACTATGGCTACACCTTC
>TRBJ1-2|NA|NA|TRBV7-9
CASSRTVDYGYTF
TGTGCCAGCAGCCGGACAGTTGACTATGGCTACACCTTC
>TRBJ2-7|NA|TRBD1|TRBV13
CASSQGQGTYEQYF
TGTGCCAGCAGCCAAGGACAGGGCACCTACGAGCAGTACTTC
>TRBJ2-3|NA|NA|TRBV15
CATSRGFGMGTDTQYF
TGTGCCACCAGCAGAGGGTTCGGGATGGGAACAGATACGCAGTATTTT
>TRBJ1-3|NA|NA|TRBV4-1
CASGERGTGNTIYF
TGCGCCAGCGGGGAAAGGGGGACTGGAAACACCATATATTTT
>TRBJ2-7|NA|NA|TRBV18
CASSHNWAKGLYF
TGTGCCAGCTCACACAATTGGGCAAAGGGGCTGTACTTC
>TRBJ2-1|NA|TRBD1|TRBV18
CASSPLQGNEQFF
TGTGCCAGCTCACCCCTACAGGGGAATGAGCAGTTCTTC
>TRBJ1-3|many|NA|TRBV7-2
CASSLGPGGNTIYF
TGTGCCAGCAGCTTAGGTCCGGGAGGAAACACCATATATTTT
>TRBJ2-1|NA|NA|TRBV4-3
CASSQETGNEQFF
TGCGCCAGCAGCCAAGAAACGGGCAATGAGCAGTTCTTC
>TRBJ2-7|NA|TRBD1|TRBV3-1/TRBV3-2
CASSPSGQGNRQYF
TGTGCCAGCAGCCCATCGGGACAGGGAAATAGGCAGTACTTC
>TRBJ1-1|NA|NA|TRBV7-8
CATLEGLEAFF
TGTGCCACCCTCGAGGGACTTGAAGCTTTCTTT
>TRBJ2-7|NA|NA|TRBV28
CASIRSAGGYEQYF
TGTGCCAGCATTCGTTCGGCGGGCGGGTACGAGCAGTACTTC
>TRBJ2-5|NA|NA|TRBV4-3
CASSQGASETQYF
TGCGCCAGCAGCCAAGGGGCGTCGGAGACCCAGTACTTC
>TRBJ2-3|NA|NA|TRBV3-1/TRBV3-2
CASSQPGGGTDTQYF
TGTGCCAGCAGCCAACCGGGGGGCGGGACAGATACGCAGTATTTT
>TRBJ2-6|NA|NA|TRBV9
CASGRNLALLERANVLTF
TGTGCCAGTGGGAGGAACCTAGCGCTATTGGAAAGGGCCAACGTCCTGACTTTC
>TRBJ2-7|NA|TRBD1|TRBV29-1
CSATGVLSYEQYF
TGCAGCGCCACAGGGGTATTGTCCTACGAGCAGTACTTC
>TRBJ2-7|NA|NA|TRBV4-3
CASSQELELLPYEQYF
TGCGCCAGCAGCCAAGAGCTGGAGTTGTTGCCCTACGAGCAGTACTTC
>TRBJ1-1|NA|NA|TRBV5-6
CASSLGSSTEAFF
TGTGCCAGCAGCCTGGGGAGTAGCACTGAAGCTTTCTTT
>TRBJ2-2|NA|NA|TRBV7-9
CASSPRDLGGELFF
TGTGCCAGCAGCCCCCGGGACTTAGGCGGGGAGCTGTTTTTT
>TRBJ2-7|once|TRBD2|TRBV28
CASSSPGLAGNEQYF
TGTGCCAGCAGTTCCCCGGGACTAGCGGGAAACGAGCAGTACTTC
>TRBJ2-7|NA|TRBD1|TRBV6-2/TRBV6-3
CASSYPRDRYDSYEQYF
TGTGCCAGCAGTTACCCCCGGGACAGGTACGACTCCTACGAGCAGTACTTC
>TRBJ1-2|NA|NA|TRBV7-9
CASSPMGGAEGYTF
TGTGCCAGCAGCCCCATGGGGGGGGCCGAAGGCTACACCTTC
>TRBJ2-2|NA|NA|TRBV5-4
CASSDGQYTGELFF
TGTGCCAGCAGCGACGGACAGTACACCGGGGAGCTGTTTTTT
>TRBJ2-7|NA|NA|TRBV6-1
CASSEGVGSSYEQYF
TGTGCCAGCAGTGAAGGGGTGGGGAGCTCCTACGAGCAGTACTTC
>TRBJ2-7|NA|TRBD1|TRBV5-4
CASSFGTGYYEQYF
TGTGCCAGCAGCTTCGGGACAGGCTACTACGAGCAGTACTTC
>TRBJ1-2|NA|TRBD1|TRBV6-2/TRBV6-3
CASSSRQGVYGYTF
TGTGCCAGCAGTTCCCGACAGGGCGTCTATGGCTACACCTTC
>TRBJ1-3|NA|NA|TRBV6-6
CASKTAGNTIYF
TGTGCCAGCAAAACAGCTGGAAACACCATATATTTT